This T cell receptor beta chain was retrieved from a study of T cell repertoires in cytomegalovirus infection (dated by TCRdb to between 2017 and 2020). Regarding the study in general: Because public TCR beta signatures pointed to carriage of CMV infection together with the matching HLA type, the HLA type of each donor mattered for the analysis. Points the paper makes about the study in general: The ex vivo response was dominated by HLA-C-restricted CMV-specific TCR beta clonotypes, and the single most frequent clonotype in two of eight donors was supplied by these HLA-C-restricted clonotypes. In both this cohort and an independent approximately 400-donor cohort, the cumulative frequency of public TCR beta family members distinguished carriers of CMV infection plus the relevant HLA type.

TCRdb shows the sequencer as Illumina HiSeq 1500. The raw public reads went through TCRdb reprocessing: fastp at Q25, MiXCR clone calling, in-frame beta chains kept. Each CDR3 protein gets just one entry, which takes the most common genes and DNA from the rows behind it. The sample table shows roughly 130,000 distinct CDR3 sequences, and 7% to 9.5% are seen once. Around 10% of the sample is in the top ten clones. Trimming at the junction amounts to 0 bases on V and 4 bases on J, and the germline ends lie 10 bases apart. Reading the germline V gene (reference sequence) gives CDR1 MNHNY and CDR2 SVGAGI. The CDR3, from cysteine to phenylalanine, totals 14 residues. The only DNA kept is the CDR3, 42 bases in frame from the first base. About this clonotype: Its antigen target is currently unknown. No much larger clone is present one base from it, and per-base qualities are unavailable.

The receptor chain draws on TRBV6-6 and TRBJ2-7; no D segment can be confidently identified. The TCR was taken from a human donor in good health (CMV status not recorded). Some clones in this sample may be carry-over from other donors' samples. Sample: PBMCs. For the CDR3, the sequence is CASSYSTQAYEQYF. The sequenced DNA: TGTGCCAGCAGTTACTCGACCCAGGCGTACGAGCAGTACTTC.